This is a list of T cell receptor beta chains from one sample in a study of cytomegalovirus exposure and HLA in healthy donors. Clones were read by immunoSEQ multiplex PCR, and TCRdb kept only the in-frame ones, dropping some. In the table there are about 150,000 clones, around nine tenths of which are singletons. The specimen sequenced was PBMCs. The origin of the receptors is a man aged 18 to 29 in good health and CMV-seronegative. The CDR3 runs from the conserved cysteine through the conserved F or W. The order of the fields is V gene, J gene, clone size, D gene, CDR3 DNA, CDR3 protein. The D gene is left open where the match is weak. Some rows have no size entry. The others give once, few or many, or a class for an expanded clone.

TRBV18	TRBJ2-2	NA	NA	TGTGCCAGCTCACCAAATACAGGCACCGGGGAGCTGTTTTTT	CASSPNTGTGELFF
TRBV6-5	TRBJ1-4	NA	TRBD1	TGTGCCAGCACTCCGGGACAGGGAAATGAAAAACTGTTTTTT	CASTPGQGNEKLFF
TRBV7-9	TRBJ1-1	NA	NA	TGTGCCAGCAGCAGCGTACCAGCCTACACTGAAGCTTTCTTT	CASSSVPAYTEAFF
TRBV5-1	TRBJ2-2	once	TRBD2	TGCGCCAGCAGCTCGCAAACTAGCGGGAGAACCGGGGAGCTGTTTTTT	CASSSQTSGRTGELFF
TRBV4-1	TRBJ2-7	once	NA	TGCGCCAGCAGCCAAGGGGCCTGGGCAGCCTCCTCCTACGAGCAGTACTTC	CASSQGAWAASSYEQYF
TRBV2	TRBJ2-3	NA	NA	TGTGCCAGCAGCCACAGGCAGGGCAGGGTTTGGACAGATACGCAGTATTTT	CASSHRQGRVWTDTQYF
TRBV4-2	TRBJ2-4	few	NA	TGTGCCAGCAGCCAAGATTTCACAGGGTGGGCCAAAAACATTCAGTACTTC	CASSQDFTGWAKNIQYF
TRBV6-5	TRBJ1-1	NA	NA	TGTGCCACCAGTAGGGGGGGAATGGGGAACACTGAAGCTTTCTTT	CATSRGGMGNTEAFF
TRBV6-5	TRBJ1-1	NA	NA	TGTGCCAGCAGTTACTCCCCGAGGGGGGGGACTGAAGCTTTCTTT	CASSYSPRGGTEAFF
TRBV9	TRBJ2-7	few	NA	TGTGCCAGCAGCGTAGTCCCTAGCTCCTACGAGCAGTACTTC	CASSVVPSSYEQYF
TRBV5-1	TRBJ1-6	NA	TRBD1	TGCGCCAGCAGCTTGGTTCCAGGGGGATATTCGGGTTCACCCCTCCACTTT	CASSLVPGGYSGSPLHF
TRBV5-1	TRBJ2-1	NA	TRBD2	TGCGCCAGCAGCTTGGAGCTAGCGGGGGGTTTCTCCTACAATGAGCAGTTCTTC	CASSLELAGGFSYNEQFF
TRBV2	TRBJ1-5	NA	NA	TGTGCCAGCAGTGCAGGGGAAGGGAGCAATCAGCCCCAGCATTTT	CASSAGEGSNQPQHF
TRBV13	TRBJ2-5	few	NA	TGTGCCAGCAGCTTAATAACTAAGCAAGAGACCCAGTACTTC	CASSLITKQETQYF
TRBV5-5	TRBJ2-7	NA	NA	TGTGCCAGCAGCCGTACAGGAATCGACGAGCAGTACTTC	CASSRTGIDEQYF
TRBV5-1	TRBJ2-1	NA	TRBD2	TGCGCCAGCAGACCTGGACCAGGGGGGACTAGCCTTCTAGCCACCGGGGACAATGATAGTGAGCAGTTCTTC	CASRPGPGGTSLLATGDNDSEQFF